This TCR beta chain was recorded in a study of T-cell memory formation after mild COVID-19. MiXCR, applied by TCRdb to the 5' RACE reads, yields one record per CDR3 protein. The sample comprises approximately 290,000 distinct CDR3 sequences, under 8.5% of which are singletons, and approximately 22% rests with the top ten. The CDR3 is made up of 15 amino acids. Trimming shortened V by 8 bases and J by 2 bases, and 18 bases separated the two germline ends. CDR1 is MDHEN, CDR2 SYDVKM, per germline. The rearrangement links TRBV28 to TRBJ2-5, with D tentatively TRBD2 (6 bases). Sequencing was done on a sample of PBMCs or a T cell subset sorted from them (not recorded which). This sequence was found in a man aged 18 to 30 who had mild COVID-19 (a few samples of this study predate the infection). Cell type and time point are not known. CDR3 in DNA: TGTGCCAGCCGTGGGGGGTTGGGCCGTCAAGAGACCCAGTACTTC. Amino acid sequence: CASRGGLGRQETQYF. Full variable domain (rest looked up from reference TRBV28 and TRBJ2-5): DVKVTQSSRYLVKRTGEKVFLECVQDMDHENMFWYRQDPGLGLRLIYFSYDVKMKEKGDIPEGYSVSREKKERFSLILESASTNQTSMYLCASRGGLGRQETQYFGPGTRLLVL.